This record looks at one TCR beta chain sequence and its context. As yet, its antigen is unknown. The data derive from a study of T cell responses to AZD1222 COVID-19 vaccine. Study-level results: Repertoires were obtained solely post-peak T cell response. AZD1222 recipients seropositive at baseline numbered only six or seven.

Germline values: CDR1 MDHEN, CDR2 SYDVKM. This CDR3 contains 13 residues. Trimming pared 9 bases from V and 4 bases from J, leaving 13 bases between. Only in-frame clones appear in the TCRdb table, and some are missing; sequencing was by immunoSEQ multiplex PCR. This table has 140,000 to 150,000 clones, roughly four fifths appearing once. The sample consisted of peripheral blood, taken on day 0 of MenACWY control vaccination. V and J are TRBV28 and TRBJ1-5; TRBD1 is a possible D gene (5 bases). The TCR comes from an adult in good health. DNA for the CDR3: TGTGCCAGTAACGAGGGGCCGAATCAGCCCCAGCATTTT. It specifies CASNEGPNQPQHF.